A selection of T cell receptor beta chains follows, all from one sample in a study of T cell responses to AZD1222 COVID-19 vaccine. This table comes from immunoSEQ multiplex PCR, and its TCRdb copy is limited to in-frame clones, with some not included. The sample carries about 110,000 clones, around nine tenths recorded once. Specimen: peripheral blood, collected on day 0 of AZD1222 vaccination. Receptors were obtained from an adult in good health. Both conserved end residues are part of each CDR3. The order of the fields is D gene, clone size, J gene, V gene, CDR3 DNA, CDR3 protein. A D gene is named only where the DNA matches it firmly. Expanded clones get a size class; other rows say once, few or many, or leave the size out.

>-|-|TRBJ2-7|TRBV15
TGTGCCACCAGCAGAGGATACAGCTCCTACGAGCAGTACTTC
CATSRGYSSYEQYF
>TRBD1|-|TRBJ2-1|TRBV6-5
TGTGCCAGCAGCGACGGACAGGAAGCCTACAATGAGCAGTTCTTC
CASSDGQEAYNEQFF
>-|-|TRBJ2-2|TRBV5-6
TGTGCCAGCAGCTTAATCGACAGGCACACCGGGGAGCTGTTTTTT
CASSLIDRHTGELFF
>TRBD1|-|TRBJ1-6|TRBV9
TGTGCCAGCAGCGACCGGACAGGGTGGTCACCCCTCCACTTT
CASSDRTGWSPLHF
>-|-|TRBJ1-4|TRBV7-9
TGTGCCAGCAGCTTGGGTGTTGAGGGTGAAAAACTGTTTTTT
CASSLGVEGEKLFF
>-|-|TRBJ2-5|TRBV29-1
TGCAGCGTTGCGACAGTCCAAGAGACCCAGTACTTC
CSVATVQETQYF
>TRBD2|-|TRBJ2-1|TRBV5-1
TGCGCCAGCAGCTTTTTACTAGCGGGGGGAGTCGGCAATGAGCAGTTCTTC
CASSFLLAGGVGNEQFF
>TRBD1|-|TRBJ1-5|TRBV27
TGTGCCAGCAGTGGACAGGGAGGCCAGCCCCAGCATTTT
CASSGQGGQPQHF
>-|-|TRBJ2-7|TRBV18
TGTGCCAGCTCACCAGCCCTGGGCGAGCAGTACTTC
CASSPALGEQYF
>-|once|TRBJ1-3|TRBV5-1
TGCGCCAGCAGCTTGGATGGTGGAGAAAACACCATATATTTT
CASSLDGGENTIYF
>TRBD1|-|TRBJ1-2|TRBV9
TGTGCCAGCAGCTTGTGGGACAGCGCTAACTATGGCTACACCTTC
CASSLWDSANYGYTF
>-|-|TRBJ1-1|TRBV3-1/TRBV3-2
TGTGCCAGCAGCCAAGACTGGATAGGGGGAACTGAAGCTTTCTTT
CASSQDWIGGTEAFF
>-|-|TRBJ2-7|TRBV5-8
TGTGCCAGCAGCTTGTTGGGGGAAGCCTACGAGCAGTACTTC
CASSLLGEAYEQYF
>-|-|TRBJ1-3|TRBV5-4
TGTGCCAGCAGCTTGGATGGCGGGGGCGGTGCTGGAAACACCATATATTTT
CASSLDGGGGAGNTIYF
>-|-|TRBJ2-5|TRBV18
TGTGCCAGCTCACACTCGCAGGGTGCGGAGACCCAGTACTTC
CASSHSQGAETQYF